Listed below are T cell receptor beta chains from one sample, sequenced in a study of T cells in Graves' hyperthyroidism and ophthalmopathy. TCRdb reprocessed the multiplex PCR reads with MiXCR, giving one entry per CDR3 protein. The sample contains hundreds of thousands of distinct CDR3 sequences, around a third of which appear only once. The sequencing sample was made of blood. The source of these receptors is a woman between 40 and 55 years old with Graves' hyperthyroidism. Each CDR3 is given with its conserved first and last residue. The order of the fields is D gene, V gene, clone size, J gene, CDR3 protein, CDR3 DNA. The D gene is left open where the match is weak. Rows may omit the clone size; those that give it use once, few, many or a size class.

-	TRBV9	few	TRBJ1-6	CASSPGEPSYNSPLHF	TGTGCCAGCAGCCCCGGGGAGCCCTCCTATAATTCACCCCTCCACTTT
TRBD1	TRBV9	-	TRBJ2-5	CASSLGTEYNEQYF	TGTGCCAGCAGCTTAGGGACAGAGTACAATGAGCAGTACTTC
-	TRBV10-3	many	TRBJ1-2	CAISSRSGNDRDGYTF	TGTGCCATCAGTTCTCGGTCCGGGAACGACAGAGATGGCTACACCTTC
-	TRBV20-1	-	TRBJ1-2	CRARGTDEANYGYAF	TGCAGGGCTAGGGGGACGGATGAAGCTAACTATGGCTACGCCTTC
-	TRBV10-2	many	TRBJ1-2	CASSESGFNYGYTF	TGCGCCAGCAGTGAGTCGGGTTTTAACTATGGCTACACCTTC
-	TRBV7-8	-	TRBJ1-2	CASSESQDVYGYTF	TGTGCCAGCAGTGAATCGCAGGATGTCTATGGCTACACCTTC
TRBD2	TRBV12-3/TRBV12-4	-	TRBJ2-7	CASSNRGGEGEQYF	TGTGCCAGCAGTAACCGGGGGGGGGAGGGGGAGCAGTACTTC
-	TRBV7-2	many	TRBJ1-1	CASRKENVDTEAFF	TGTGCCAGCAGGAAGGAGAACGTCGACACTGAAGCTTTCTTT
-	TRBV6-5	many	TRBJ1-6	CASSYSGNSPLHF	TGTGCCAGCAGTTACTCGGGGAATTCACCCCTCCACTTT
TRBD1	TRBV10-3	many	TRBJ1-1	CAISEGQGTTEAFF	TGTGCCATCAGTGAAGGACAGGGGACCACTGAAGCTTTCTTT
TRBD2	TRBV11-1	-	TRBJ2-7	CASSSPGGSSGNYEQYF	TGTGCCAGCAGCTCACCGGGTGGGTCTAGCGGGAACTACGAGCAGTACTTC
-	TRBV10-3	-	TRBJ2-7	CAIRNDGIYEQYF	TGTGCCATCAGGAACGACGGGATCTACGAGCAGTACTTC
-	TRBV10-3	many	TRBJ2-5	CASLRDLQETQYF	TGTGCCAGCCTCCGGGACTTACAAGAGACCCAGTACTTC
TRBD2	TRBV29-1	few	TRBJ2-2	CSVPKGTSGQNTGELFF	TGCAGCGTTCCGAAGGGGACTAGCGGGCAGAACACCGGGGAGCTGTTTTTT
-	TRBV5-1	-	TRBJ1-2	CASRAGVNYGYTF	TGCGCCAGCAGGGCCGGGGTTAACTATGGCTACACCTTC
TRBD2	TRBV10-3	-	TRBJ2-2	CAIGTREVATGELFF	TGTGCCATCGGGACTAGAGAGGTCGCCACCGGGGAGCTGTTTTTT
-	TRBV6-2/TRBV6-3	-	TRBJ1-2	CASSPRRVDGYTF	TGTGCCAGCAGCCCCCGAAGGGTCGATGGCTACACCTTC
-	TRBV12-3/TRBV12-4	-	TRBJ1-1	CASNEANTEAFF	TGTGCCAGCAACGAGGCGAACACTGAAGCTTTCTTT
-	TRBV29-1	many	TRBJ1-4	CSVGGRFNEKLFF	TGCAGCGTCGGTGGACGGTTTAATGAAAAACTGTTTTTT
-	TRBV12-3/TRBV12-4	-	TRBJ2-1	CASSLSASYNEQFF	TGTGCCAGCAGTTTATCGGCCTCCTACAATGAGCAGTTCTTC
-	TRBV2	-	TRBJ1-5	CASSYKHQPQHF	TGTGCCAGCAGTTACAAGCATCAGCCCCAGCATTTT
-	TRBV30	-	TRBJ1-1	CAWSAQMNTEAFF	TGTGCCTGGAGTGCACAGATGAACACTGAAGCTTTCTTT
-	TRBV7-2	many	TRBJ1-2	CASSLARGNNYGYTF	TGTGCCAGCAGCTTAGCCAGGGGAAACAACTATGGCTACACCTTC